Detailed here is one T cell receptor beta chain. The antigen is not known. This sample is drawn from a study of shared clonotypes between healthy human individuals. The genomic DNA of each subset was split evenly across several immunoSEQ plates. Generated by immunoSEQ multiplex PCR, the TCRdb table keeps only in-frame clones and is missing some. Here the sample spans around 550,000 clones, 85% to 95% being singletons. Terminally differentiated effector memory CD45RA+ cells were excluded from the naive CD8 cells, which were CD45RO-negative and positively selected for CCR7. General observations from the study: Richness estimates generally favored naive over memory subsets. Rarefaction analysis demonstrated incomplete sorted-subset sequencing notwithstanding large depth.

With 5 bases clipped from V and 0 bases from J, the junction kept 7 bases outside the gene matches. In germline, CDR1 is SGHVS, CDR2 FNYEAQ. The CDR3 is made up of 15 amino acids. Sequenced input: naive CD8+ T cells sorted from blood. The chain employs TRBV7-6 and TRBJ2-7, with 7 bases aligning to TRBD2. This TCR was sampled from a woman aged 30 to 39 in good health. The CDR3 spells CASSPSTSDSYEQYF. For the CDR3, the DNA is TGTGCCAGCAGCCCTAGTACTAGCGACTCCTACGAGCAGTACTTC. Full variable domain (outside the CDR3, taken from reference TRBV7-6 and TRBJ2-7): GAGVSQSPRYKVTKRGQDVALRCDPISGHVSLYWYRQALGQGPEFLTYFNYEAQQDKSGLPNDRFSAERPEGSISTLTIQRTEQRDSAMYRCASSPSTSDSYEQYFGPGTRLTVT.